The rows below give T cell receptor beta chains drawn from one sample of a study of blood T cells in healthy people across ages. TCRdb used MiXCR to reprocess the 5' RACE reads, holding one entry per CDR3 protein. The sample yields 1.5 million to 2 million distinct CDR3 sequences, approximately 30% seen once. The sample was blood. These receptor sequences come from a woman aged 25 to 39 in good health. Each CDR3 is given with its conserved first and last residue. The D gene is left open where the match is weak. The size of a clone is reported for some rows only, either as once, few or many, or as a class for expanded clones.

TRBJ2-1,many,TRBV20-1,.,CSARDQLQEQFF,TGCAGTGCTAGAGATCAGCTACAAGAGCAGTTCTTC
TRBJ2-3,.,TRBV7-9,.,CASSFFGGTDTQYF,TGTGCCAGCAGCTTTTTCGGGGGCACAGATACGCAGTATTTT
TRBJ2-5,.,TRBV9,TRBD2,CASSVGAGGLENEQYF,TGTGCCAGCAGCGTAGGGGCGGGAGGATTGGAAAATGAGCAGTACTTC
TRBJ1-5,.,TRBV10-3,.,CAISLEGDSNQPQHF,TGTGCCATCAGCCTGGAGGGGGACAGCAATCAGCCCCAGCATTTT
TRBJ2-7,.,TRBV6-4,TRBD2,CASSVEGLAGYNEQYF,TGTGCCAGCAGTGTGGAGGGGCTAGCGGGTTACAATGAGCAGTACTTC
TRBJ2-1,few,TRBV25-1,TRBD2,CSSGERYNEQFF,TGTTCCAGCGGGGAGAGGTACAATGAGCAGTTCTTC
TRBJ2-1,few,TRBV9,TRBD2,CASSVSAGESYNEQFF,TGTGCCAGCAGCGTCTCAGCGGGAGAGTCCTACAATGAGCAGTTCTTC
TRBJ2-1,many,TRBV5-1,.,CASSSGTVSYNEQFF,TGCGCCAGCAGCTCGGGGACTGTCTCCTACAATGAGCAGTTCTTC
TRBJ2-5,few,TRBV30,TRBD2,CAWSEGLAETQYF,TGTGCCTGGAGTGAAGGACTAGCAGAGACCCAGTACTTC
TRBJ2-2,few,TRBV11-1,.,CASSPVVYTGELFF,TGTGCCAGCAGCCCCGTCGTTTACACCGGGGAGCTGTTTTTT
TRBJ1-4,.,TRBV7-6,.,CAGSPGRNNEKLFF,TGTGCCGGTAGCCCCGGCAGGAACAATGAAAAACTGTTTTTT
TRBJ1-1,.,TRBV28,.,CASRSGHTNTEAFF,TGTGCCAGCAGATCGGGACATACGAACACTGAAGCTTTCTTT
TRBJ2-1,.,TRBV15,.,CATSRGLSEQFF,TGCGCCACCAGCAGAGGCCTCTCCGAGCAGTTCTTC
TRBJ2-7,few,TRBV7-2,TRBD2,CASSLREGSYEQYF,TGTGCCAGCAGCTTGCGGGAGGGATCCTACGAGCAGTACTTC
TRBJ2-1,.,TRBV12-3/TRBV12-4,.,CASSWPGAYNEQFF,TGTGCCAGCAGTTGGCCAGGAGCCTACAATGAGCAGTTCTTC
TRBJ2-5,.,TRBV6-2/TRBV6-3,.,CASTRRGGPETQYF,TGTGCCAGCACGCGGCGCGGCGGTCCGGAGACCCAGTACTTC
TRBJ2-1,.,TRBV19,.,CASSGVQFSYNEQFF,TGTGCCAGTAGCGGAGTGCAGTTCTCCTACAATGAGCAGTTCTTC
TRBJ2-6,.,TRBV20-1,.,CSATQMANVLTF,TGCAGTGCTACTCAAATGGCCAACGTCCTGACTTTC
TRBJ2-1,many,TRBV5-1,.,CASSKDSTYNEQFF,TGCGCCAGCAGCAAGGACAGTACCTACAATGAGCAGTTCTTC
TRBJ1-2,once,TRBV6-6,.,CASSSNDRFRGYGYTF,TGTGCCAGCAGTTCCAACGACAGGTTCCGGGGCTATGGCTACACCTTC
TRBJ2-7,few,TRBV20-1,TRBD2,CSARDPSGKSYEQYF,TGCAGTGCTAGAGACCCTAGCGGGAAATCCTACGAGCAGTACTTC
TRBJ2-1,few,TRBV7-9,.,CASSLVISSEEQFF,TGTGCCAGCAGCTTAGTAATCTCTAGCGAGGAGCAGTTCTTC
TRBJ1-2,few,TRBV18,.,CASSPEASGDYGYTF,TGTGCCAGCTCACCAGAGGCTTCGGGGGACTATGGCTACACCTTC
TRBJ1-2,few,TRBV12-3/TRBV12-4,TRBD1,CASREGETGNYGYTF,TGTGCCAGCAGGGAGGGCGAGACAGGGAACTATGGCTACACCTTC
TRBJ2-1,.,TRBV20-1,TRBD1,CSARGVRDRGNEQFF,TGCAGTGCTAGGGGAGTGCGGGACAGGGGTAATGAGCAGTTCTTC
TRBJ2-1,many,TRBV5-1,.,CASSWDIEQFF,TGCGCCAGCAGTTGGGACATAGAGCAGTTCTTC
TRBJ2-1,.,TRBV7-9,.,CASSFKGPRFF,TGTGCCAGCAGCTTTAAGGGGCCCCGGTTCTTC
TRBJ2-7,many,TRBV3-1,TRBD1,CASRQGAISYEQYF,TGTGCCAGCAGACAGGGGGCAATATCCTACGAGCAGTACTTC
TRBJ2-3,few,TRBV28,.,CASSSNWGARSSTDTQYF,TGTGCCAGCAGTTCAAATTGGGGGGCTCGTTCTAGCACAGATACGCAGTATTTT
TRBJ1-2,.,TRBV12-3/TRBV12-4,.,CASSPGGYGGYTF,TGTGCCAGCAGCCCGGGGGGGTATGGTGGCTACACCTTC
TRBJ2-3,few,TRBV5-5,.,CASTLAMVHTDTQYF,TGTGCCAGCACCCTTGCTATGGTCCACACAGATACGCAGTATTTT
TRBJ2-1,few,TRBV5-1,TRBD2,CASSKGLAGGPGEQFF,TGCGCCAGCAGCAAGGGACTAGCGGGGGGGCCGGGGGAGCAGTTCTTC